The 26 T cell receptor beta chains below all came from one sample that was sequenced in a study of T cell changes during pregnancy in multiple sclerosis. The method was immunoSEQ multiplex PCR; TCRdb's version includes in-frame clones alone and lacks a portion of them. The sample yields about 100,000 clones, 92% seen once. Sample: peripheral blood, taken after pregnancy. The receptors here all came from a female donor with multiple sclerosis, enrolled in a pregnancy study.

This clone was found once. V usage is TRBV2 and J usage is TRBJ2-1; tentatively, D is TRBD1 (5 bases). V lost 5 bases to trimming and J lost 5 bases, with 10 bases between them. Germline V gene sequence: CDR1 SNHLY, CDR2 FYNNEI. This CDR3 is 13 amino acids long. In DNA, the CDR3 is TGTGCCAGCAGTCCGAACAGGAACAATGAGCAGTTCTTC. Protein: CASSPNRNNEQFF. Supplemented by reference TRBV2 and TRBJ2-1, the full variable domain reads EPEVTQTPSHQVTQMGQEVILRCVPISNHLYFYWYRQILGQKVEFLVSFYNNEISEKSEIFDDQFSVERPDGSNFTLKIRSTKLEDSAMYFCASSPNRNNEQFFGPGTRLTVL.

V and J are TRBV11-2 and TRBJ1-2, with D possibly matching TRBD1 (5 bases). CDR1 is SGHAT, CDR2 FQNNGV, per germline. This CDR3 contains 15 residues. V was trimmed by 1 base and J by 4 bases, leaving 13 bases between them. The CDR3 is CASSLGVREGYGYTF. The CDR3 coding sequence is TGTGCCAGCAGCTTAGGAGTCAGGGAGGGCTATGGCTACACCTTC.

CDR3: CASSLAWTHNEQFF. CDR3 coding DNA: TGTGCCAGCAGCTTAGCTTGGACTCACAATGAGCAGTTCTTC. This chain connects TRBV7-2 to TRBJ2-1; tentative D call: TRBD2 (5 bases). The CDR3 consists of 14 residues. The ends were cut back, 0 bases at V and 5 bases at J, with 8 bases in the middle. CDR1 is SGHTA and CDR2 is FQGNSA in the germline V gene.

The rearrangement uses TRBV5-1 and TRBJ2-2; 12 bases align to TRBD2. The J segment lost 6 bases and the V segment lost 6 bases, leaving 12 bases of the junction unmatched. Germline V gives CDR1 SGHRS, CDR2 YFSETQ. This CDR3 is 17 amino acids long. CDR3 loop: CASTPAPTSGRPGELFF. As DNA, the CDR3 is TGCGCCAGCACCCCCGCCCCCACTAGCGGGAGGCCCGGGGAGCTGTTTTTT.

The gene calls are TRBV28 and TRBJ1-2, with TRBD1 as a possible D gene (6 bases). Germline values: CDR1 MDHEN, CDR2 SYDVKM. This CDR3 has 13 residues. With 4 bases removed from V and 8 bases from J, the gap between germline ends came to 14 bases. CDR3 in DNA: TGTGCCAGCAGTTCATACAGGGTAGGGGGCTACACCTTC. Translated, it gives CASSSYRVGGYTF.

The chain employs TRBV7-9 and TRBJ2-7; D remains unclear. V lost 3 bases and J lost 0, with 3 bases in between. The CDR3 contains 12 residues. The V gene's germline CDR1 is SEHNR and CDR2 FQNEAQ (reference sequence). CDR3: CASSFSSYEQYF. CDR3 nucleotide sequence: TGTGCCAGCAGCTTTAGCTCCTACGAGCAGTACTTC.

This rearrangement joins TRBV10-3 to TRBJ2-7; weak D call: TRBD2 (6 bases). In germline, CDR1 is ENHRY, CDR2 SYGVKD. This CDR3 comprises 13 residues. V was trimmed by 6 bases and J by 0 bases, leaving 9 bases between them. CDR3 residues: CAISRRGSYEQYF. In DNA, the CDR3 is TGTGCCATCAGCCGGAGGGGCTCCTACGAGCAGTACTTC.

The chain is built from TRBV27 and TRBJ1-2; 10 bases fit TRBD1. Germline loops: CDR1 MNHEY, CDR2 SMNVEV (reference sequence). CDR3 length equals 15 residues. V lost 2 bases and J lost 8; bases outside the gene matches: 8. CDR3 DNA: TGTGCCAGCAGTTTACCGACAGGGGGCATTGAAGGCTACACCTTC. Translated, it gives CASSLPTGGIEGYTF.

V gene TRBV27 combines with J gene TRBJ2-1; weak D call: TRBD1 (6 bases). The germline gives CDR1 MNHEY, CDR2 SMNVEV (reference sequence). V dropped 2 bases and J dropped 8 bases, with 16 bases sitting between them. The CDR3 extends over 15 amino acids. The CDR3 coding sequence is TGTGCCAGCAGTTTACAGGGGCAGCGCGTCGATGAGCAGTTCTTC. Residues: CASSLQGQRVDEQFF.

The chain joins TRBV4-3 to TRBJ2-7, with 12 bases fitting TRBD2. The CDR3 sequence is 15 residues long. Trimming took 1 base from V and 2 from J; bases not matched to a gene: 0. Germline CDR1 LGHNA, CDR2 YSLEER. As DNA, the CDR3 is TGCGCCAGCAGCCAAGGGACTAGCGGGGCCTACGAGCAGTACTTC. This gives the protein CASSQGTSGAYEQYF.

The chain has TRBV29-1 and TRBJ2-1; 7 positions match TRBD1. CDR3 length equals 14 residues. Germline CDR1 SQVTM, CDR2 ANQGSEA. V trimming: 8 bases; J trimming: 2 bases; junction bases outside the gene matches: 9. The CDR3 DNA follows: TGCAGCTCATGGGCACAGGGGACCTACAATGAGCAGTTCTTC. It encodes CSSWAQGTYNEQFF.

The rearrangement uses TRBV6-5 and TRBJ2-5, with D tentatively TRBD2 (6 bases). The CDR3 is 14 amino acids. Trimming took 0 bases from V and 3 from J, leaving 8 bases between them. Germline V gene lookup returns CDR1 MNHEY and CDR2 SVGAGI. The CDR3 loop is CASSYSGGEETQYF. CDR3 in DNA: TGTGCCAGCAGTTACTCCGGCGGGGAAGAGACCCAGTACTTC.

The chain carries TRBV5-4 and TRBJ2-5; no firm D call. The V end lost 0 bases, the J end lost 0 bases, and 6 bases lay between the germline ends. This CDR3 is 14 amino acids long. Looked up from germline, CDR1 is SGHNT and CDR2 is YYREEE (reference sequence). CDR3 sequence: CASSLGANQETQYF. In DNA, the CDR3 is TGTGCCAGCAGCTTGGGGGCTAACCAAGAGACCCAGTACTTC.

The gene calls are TRBV15 and TRBJ2-1; tentative D call: TRBD1 (5 bases). V shed 0 bases and J shed 4 bases, with 10 bases lying between them. The CDR3 spans 15 residues. Germline CDR1 LNHNV, CDR2 YYDKDF (reference sequence). CDR3 sequence (DNA): TGTGCCACCAGCAGAGATGTGCAGGGATACAATGAGCAGTTCTTC. It encodes CATSRDVQGYNEQFF.

The rearrangement joins TRBV27 to TRBJ2-7; D gene ambiguous. Germline V CDR1 and CDR2: MNHEY, SMNVEV (reference sequence). Trimming pared 0 bases from V and 3 bases from J, leaving 9 bases between. This CDR3 is 14 amino acids long. For the CDR3, the DNA is TGTGCCAGCAGTTTATCTTATAGCCGCTACGAGCAGTACTTC. This gives the protein CASSLSYSRYEQYF.

The V call is TRBV5-1, the J call TRBJ1-2; 9 bases line up with TRBD1. V was clipped by 6 bases and J by 4 bases; unmatched bases: 4. Per germline, CDR1 SGHRS and CDR2 YFSETQ. The CDR3 length is 13 residues. The CDR3 DNA is TGCGCCAGCACCCCGACAGGGGGCTATGGCTACACCTTC. Residues: CASTPTGGYGYTF.

The chain is built from TRBV6-5 and TRBJ1-3, with TRBD1 as a possible D gene (6 bases). Deletions cut 6 bases from V and 1 base from J, with 13 bases between. Germline V lookup: CDR1 MNHEY, CDR2 SVGAGI. This CDR3 contains 15 residues. CDR3 amino acids: CASSLAGASGNTIYF. The CDR3 nucleotides read TGTGCCAGCAGCCTGGCGGGGGCTTCTGGAAACACCATATATTTT.

The V gene is TRBV5-5, the J gene TRBJ2-3, with a weak D call TRBD2 (6 bases). V lost 2 bases and J lost 0, with 10 bases in between. This CDR3 is built from 15 residues. From germline, CDR1 is SGHKS and CDR2 YYEKEE (reference sequence). The CDR3 DNA follows: TGTGCCAGCAGCTTTTGGACTACTAGCACAGATACGCAGTATTTT. Its protein is CASSFWTTSTDTQYF.

V is TRBV11-3 and J is TRBJ2-7, with unresolved D. Trimming took off 5 bases at V and 2 bases at J, with 10 bases between the two ends. Germline CDR1 reads SGHNT; CDR2 reads YENEEA. This CDR3 is 13 amino acids long. The CDR3 loop reads CASSRTAAYEQYF. Here the CDR3 DNA reads TGTGCCAGCAGCCGCACAGCTGCCTACGAGCAGTACTTC.

This chain uses TRBV4-1 with TRBJ2-3; 9 nucleotides align to TRBD2. Germline-derived CDR1 and CDR2 are MGHRA and YSYEKL. Trimming removed 4 bases from V and 2 bases from J; junction bases left unmatched: 4. This CDR3 comprises 15 residues. The CDR3 sequence: CASSRIAGDTDTQYF. CDR3 bases: TGCGCCAGCAGCCGAATAGCGGGGGACACAGATACGCAGTATTTT.

The rearrangement joins TRBV27 to TRBJ2-7; TRBD2 aligns across 7 bases. J was trimmed by 2 bases and V by 6 bases; bases with no gene match: 7. The CDR3 runs to 14 residues. From germline, CDR1 is MNHEY and CDR2 SMNVEV (reference sequence). The CDR3, as DNA: TGTGCCAGCAGGGAGGGACTAAACGCCTACGAGCAGTACTTC. The encoded protein is CASREGLNAYEQYF.

The J gene is TRBJ2-7, the V gene TRBV7-9; the D is unclear. The germline gives CDR1 SEHNR, CDR2 FQNEAQ (reference sequence). CDR3 size: 12 residues. The V end lost 1 base, the J end lost 6 bases, and 7 bases lay between the germline ends. DNA for the CDR3: TGTGCCAGCAGCTTAGGAGCCCGCGAGCAGTACTTC. Its protein product is CASSLGAREQYF. The full variable domain, in which reference TRBV7-9 and TRBJ2-7 provide the parts outside the CDR3, is DTGVSQNPRHKITKRGQNVTFRCDPISEHNRLYWYRQTLGQGPEFLTYFQNEAQLEKSRLLSDRFSAERPKGSFSTLEIQRTEQGDSAMYLCASSLGAREQYFGPGTRLTVT.

V and J are TRBV4-2 and TRBJ2-7; maybe TRBD2 (6 bases). The CDR3 runs 16 residues. Germline lookup yields CDR1 LGHNA and CDR2 YNFKEQ. V was shortened by 0 bases and J by 0 bases, with 12 bases between the two germline ends. Here the CDR3 reads CASSQEFPAGSYEQYF. The CDR3 coding sequence is TGTGCCAGCAGCCAAGAGTTTCCAGCGGGCTCCTACGAGCAGTACTTC.

CDR3 nucleotide sequence: TGTGCCAGCAGTTTGGGCCCCTCTTGGTTCTTC. Amino acids: CASSLGPSWFF. The chain is built from TRBV28 and TRBJ2-1; no clear D. From germline, CDR1 is MDHEN and CDR2 SYDVKM. V dropped 3 bases and J dropped 15 bases, with 12 bases sitting between them. The CDR3 totals 11 residues.

The rearrangement joins TRBV6-1 to TRBJ1-2, with no clear D. Trimming removed 7 bases at V and 8 bases at J, with 23 bases between. Per the germline V gene, CDR1 is MNHNS and CDR2 is SASEGT. The CDR3 sequence is 15 residues long. In DNA form, the CDR3 reads TGTGCCAGCACCTCCTCCACTACCGGGGAGAGGGGCTACACCTTC. Translation gives CASTSSTTGERGYTF.

On this clone itself: The sample has other DNA sequences that encode this CDR3 too. This chain joins TRBV5-1 and TRBJ2-7; tentatively, D is TRBD1 (6 bases). This CDR3 has 14 residues. The V gene's germline CDR1 is SGHRS and CDR2 YFSETQ. The ends were cut back, 6 bases at V and 0 bases at J, with 13 bases in the middle. The CDR3 nucleotides are TGCGCCAGCAACGCCCCGGACAGCTCCTACGAGCAGTACTTC. Protein product: CASNAPDSSYEQYF.